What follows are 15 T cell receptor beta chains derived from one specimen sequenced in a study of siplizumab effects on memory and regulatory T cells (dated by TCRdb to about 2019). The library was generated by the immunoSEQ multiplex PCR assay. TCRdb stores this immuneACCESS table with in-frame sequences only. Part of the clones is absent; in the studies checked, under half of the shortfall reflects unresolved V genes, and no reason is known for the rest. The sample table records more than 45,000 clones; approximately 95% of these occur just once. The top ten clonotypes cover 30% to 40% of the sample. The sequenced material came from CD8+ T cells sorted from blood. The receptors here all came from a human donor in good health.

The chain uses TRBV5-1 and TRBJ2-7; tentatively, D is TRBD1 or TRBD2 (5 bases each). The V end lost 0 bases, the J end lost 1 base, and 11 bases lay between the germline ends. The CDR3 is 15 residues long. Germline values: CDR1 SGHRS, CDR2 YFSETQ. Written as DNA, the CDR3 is TGCGCCAGCAGCTTGGAGGGGACGAATTCCTACGAGCAGTACTTC. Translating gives CASSLEGTNSYEQYF. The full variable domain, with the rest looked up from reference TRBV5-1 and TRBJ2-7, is KAGVTQTPRYLIKTRGQQVTLSCSPISGHRSVSWYQQTPGQGLQFLFEYFSETQRNKGNFPGRFSGRQFSNSRSEMNVSTLELGDSALYLCASSLEGTNSYEQYFGPGTRLTVT.

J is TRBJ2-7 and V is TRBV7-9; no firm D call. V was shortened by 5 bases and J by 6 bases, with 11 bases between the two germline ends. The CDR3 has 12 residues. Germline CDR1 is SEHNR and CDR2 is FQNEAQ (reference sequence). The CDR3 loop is CASSQTPGEQYF. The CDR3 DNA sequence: TGTGCCAGCAGCCAGACACCGGGCGAGCAGTACTTC.

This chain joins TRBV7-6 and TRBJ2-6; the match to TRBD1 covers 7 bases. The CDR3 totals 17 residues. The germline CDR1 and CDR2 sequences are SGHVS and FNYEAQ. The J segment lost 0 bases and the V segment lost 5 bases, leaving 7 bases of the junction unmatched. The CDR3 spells CASSRRDRSSGANVLTF. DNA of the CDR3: TGTGCCAGCAGCAGACGGGACAGATCCTCTGGGGCCAACGTCCTGACTTTC.

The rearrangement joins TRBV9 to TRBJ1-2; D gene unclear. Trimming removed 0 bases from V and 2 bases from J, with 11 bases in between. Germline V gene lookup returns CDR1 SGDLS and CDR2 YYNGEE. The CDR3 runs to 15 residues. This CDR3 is CASSVAASPNYGYTF. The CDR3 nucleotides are TGTGCCAGCAGCGTAGCCGCCAGCCCGAACTATGGCTACACCTTC.

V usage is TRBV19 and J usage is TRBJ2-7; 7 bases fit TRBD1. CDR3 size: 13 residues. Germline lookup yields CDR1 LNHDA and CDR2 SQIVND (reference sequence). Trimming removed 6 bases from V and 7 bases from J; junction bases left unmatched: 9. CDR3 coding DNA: TGTGCCAGTAGACCAGGACAGGCGATTGAGCAGTACTTC. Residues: CASRPGQAIEQYF. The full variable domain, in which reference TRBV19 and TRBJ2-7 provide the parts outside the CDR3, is DGGITQSPKYLFRKEGQNVTLSCEQNLNHDAMYWYRQDPGQGLRLIYYSQIVNDFQKGDIAEGYSVSREKKESFPLTVTSAQKNPTAFYLCASRPGQAIEQYFGPGTRLTVT.

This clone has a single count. The CDR3 DNA reads as TGTGCCAGCAGCTTGACGCAGGATGGCGGCTACACCTTC. This sequence encodes CASSLTQDGGYTF. The J gene is TRBJ1-2, the V gene TRBV5-6; D is undetermined. Germline V gene data show CDR1 as SGHDT and CDR2 as YYEEEE. The V and J ends lost 1 base and 8 bases respectively, with 12 bases between them. The CDR3 loop spans 13 amino acids.

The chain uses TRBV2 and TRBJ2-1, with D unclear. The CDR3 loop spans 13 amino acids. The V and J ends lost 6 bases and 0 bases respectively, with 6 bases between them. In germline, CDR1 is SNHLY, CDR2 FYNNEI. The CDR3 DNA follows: TGTGCCAGCAGCCCCAGCTCCTACAATGAGCAGTTCTTC. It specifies CASSPSSYNEQFF.

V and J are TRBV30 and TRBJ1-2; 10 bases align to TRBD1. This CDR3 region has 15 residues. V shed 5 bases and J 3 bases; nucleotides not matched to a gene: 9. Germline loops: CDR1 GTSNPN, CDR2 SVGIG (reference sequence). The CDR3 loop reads CAWVDGTGEYYGYTF. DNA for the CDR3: TGTGCCTGGGTCGACGGGACAGGGGAGTACTATGGCTACACCTTC.

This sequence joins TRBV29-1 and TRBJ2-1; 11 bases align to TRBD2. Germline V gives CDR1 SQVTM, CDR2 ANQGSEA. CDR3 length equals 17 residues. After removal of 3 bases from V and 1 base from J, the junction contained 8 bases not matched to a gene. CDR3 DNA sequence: TGCAGCGTTGATGGTAGCGGGAGGGATAGGTCCTACAATGAGCAGTTCTTC. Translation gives CSVDGSGRDRSYNEQFF.

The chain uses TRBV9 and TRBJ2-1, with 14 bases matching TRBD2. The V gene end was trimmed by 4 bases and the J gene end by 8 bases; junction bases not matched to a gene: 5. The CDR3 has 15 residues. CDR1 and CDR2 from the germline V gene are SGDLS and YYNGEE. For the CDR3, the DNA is TGTGCCAGCAGCTTCGGGACTAGCGGGAGAGATGAGCAGTTCTTC. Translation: CASSFGTSGRDEQFF.

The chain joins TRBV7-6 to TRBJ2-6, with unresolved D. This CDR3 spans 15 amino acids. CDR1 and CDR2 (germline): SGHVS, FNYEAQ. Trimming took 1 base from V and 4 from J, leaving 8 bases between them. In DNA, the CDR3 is TGTGCCAGCAGCTTAGAGGTTTCGGGGGCCAACGTCCTGACTTTC. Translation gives CASSLEVSGANVLTF.

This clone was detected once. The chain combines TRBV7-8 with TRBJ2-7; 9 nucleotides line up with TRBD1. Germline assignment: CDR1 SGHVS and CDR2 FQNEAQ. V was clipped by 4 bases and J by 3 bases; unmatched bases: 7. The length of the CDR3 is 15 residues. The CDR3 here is CASSSPGQGGYEQYF. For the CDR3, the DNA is TGTGCCAGCAGCTCCCCGGGACAGGGAGGCTACGAGCAGTACTTC.

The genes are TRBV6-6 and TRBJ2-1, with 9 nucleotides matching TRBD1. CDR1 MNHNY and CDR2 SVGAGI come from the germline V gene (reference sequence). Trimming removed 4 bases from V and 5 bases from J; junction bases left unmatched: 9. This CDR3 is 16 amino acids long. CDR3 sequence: CASSSPGQGPNNEQFF. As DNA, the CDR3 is TGTGCCAGCAGTTCGCCGGGACAGGGTCCCAACAATGAGCAGTTCTTC.

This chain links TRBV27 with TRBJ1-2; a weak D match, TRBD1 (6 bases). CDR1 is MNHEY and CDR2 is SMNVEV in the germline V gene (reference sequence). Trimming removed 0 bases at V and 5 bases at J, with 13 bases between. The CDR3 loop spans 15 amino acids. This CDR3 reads CASSLSETGLYGYTF. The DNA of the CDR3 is TGTGCCAGCAGTTTATCAGAGACAGGCTTGTATGGCTACACCTTC.

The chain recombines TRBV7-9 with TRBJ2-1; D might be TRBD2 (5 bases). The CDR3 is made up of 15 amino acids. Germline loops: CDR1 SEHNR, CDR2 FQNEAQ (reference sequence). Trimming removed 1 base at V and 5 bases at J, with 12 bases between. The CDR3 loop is CASSLVLAEDNEQFF. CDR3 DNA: TGTGCCAGCAGCTTAGTCCTAGCAGAAGACAATGAGCAGTTCTTC.